The source of this T cell receptor beta chain is a study of sequential checkpoint blockade in melanoma. Study-level information: Patients were randomized 1:1 to nivolumab-then-ipilimumab or ipilimumab-then-nivolumab first-line. After both sequences, patients received maintenance nivolumab.

The protocol was immunoSEQ multiplex PCR, while the TCRdb copy is restricted to in-frame clones and leaves out a portion. The table lists more than 15,000 clones, around 69% of them singletons. Germline values: CDR1 MGHRA, CDR2 YSYEKL. CDR3 length equals 13 residues. The V end lost 6 bases, the J end lost 0 bases, and 9 bases lay between the germline ends. As for treatment: randomized to nivolumab then ipilimumab (arm A) or the reverse (arm B). None of the patients previously received DNA-damaging chemotherapy. From thawed PBMCs, live CD3+CD8+ cells negative for CD19 and CD56 were sorted. The sequence was collected from a human donor with melanoma. The rearrangement uses TRBV4-1 and TRBJ2-7; the D gene is possibly TRBD2 (6 bases). This specimen consisted of CD8+ T cells sorted from blood (inferred from file names), obtained from a patient given nivolumab and ipilimumab in sequence. The CDR3 region has the DNA TGCGCCAGCAGTTGGGACTCCTCCTACGAGCAGTACTTC. As protein: CASSWDSSYEQYF.